This record concerns one T cell receptor (beta chain) sequence. Its antigen is not yet known. No per-base quality is available; no much larger clone lies one base away. The immunoSEQ Assay, a bias-controlled multiplex PCR, was used to amplify TCRbeta CDR3 regions from genomic DNA. On the authors' methods: Nucleated cell counts per sample were estimated from amplification of reference gene primers within the assay. Sequence reads were collapsed and filtered to measure the absolute abundance of every unique TCRbeta CDR3 rearrangement. For each sample, productive Simpson clonality was calculated as the square root of Simpson's diversity index across productive rearrangements. This is the immuneACCESS table as TCRdb keeps it, with only in-frame sequences that have V and J called. A part of the clones is gone; compared with another copy, unresolved V genes explain less than half, and the rest is unexplained. Clone size and the V and J calls come from that table; the DNA yielded D and trimming. The sample includes more than 200,000 clones, with approximately 86% observed a single time. The top ten constitute 4% to 6% of the sample.

The collaborating institutions used their own protocols to collect whole blood in K2EDTA tubes. For TCRbeta analysis, collaborators shipped samples in one of three forms: frozen whole blood, isolated PBMCs, or DNA extracted from either of those sample types. The cysteine opens and the phenylalanine closes a CDR3 of 14 amino acids. This entry keeps only the CDR3 DNA: 42 bases, framed from base 1. Per the germline V gene, KGHSH is the CDR1 and LQKENI is the CDR2. V lost 2 bases and J lost 3 bases; the stretch between them is 10 bases long. This entry is derived from a study of blood T cell repertoires in COVID-19 (dated by TCRdb to 2018 to 2021). Notes on the research overall: Samples from collaborators originated in the United States, Italy and Spain and spanned both the acute and convalescent phases of COVID-19. The repertoires were released in a freely available public database meant as a resource for research on the immune response to SARS-CoV-2. The dataset comprised deeply sampled blood TCRbeta repertoires from subjects exposed to, actively infected with, or recovered from COVID-19. A de-identified subject ID, COVID-19 status, age in years and sex were almost always included in the sample metadata. Where HLA class I and class II types were available, the types were taken from metadata supplied by the sample provider, not from assay-based typing. The material from the prospective study consisted of cDNA or gDNA derived from T cells, B-cell-depleted T cells, or PBMCs. Samples came from the ongoing ImmuneRACE study (first 160 participants) plus 1,254 subjects from 6 global collaborators. Results the study describes overall, beyond this receptor: The quantity of clinical and demographic metadata differed by source and by participant and was supplied without curation.

This sequence originates from a woman aged 80 or over with active or convalescent COVID-19. This chain joins TRBV18 to TRBJ2-5, and the D gene may be TRBD2, 5 bases matching. The sequenced material came from peripheral blood. The CDR3 in this case is CASSPELEEETQYF. The DNA sequence is as follows: TGTGCCAGCTCACCAGAACTAGAAGAAGAGACCCAGTACTTC.